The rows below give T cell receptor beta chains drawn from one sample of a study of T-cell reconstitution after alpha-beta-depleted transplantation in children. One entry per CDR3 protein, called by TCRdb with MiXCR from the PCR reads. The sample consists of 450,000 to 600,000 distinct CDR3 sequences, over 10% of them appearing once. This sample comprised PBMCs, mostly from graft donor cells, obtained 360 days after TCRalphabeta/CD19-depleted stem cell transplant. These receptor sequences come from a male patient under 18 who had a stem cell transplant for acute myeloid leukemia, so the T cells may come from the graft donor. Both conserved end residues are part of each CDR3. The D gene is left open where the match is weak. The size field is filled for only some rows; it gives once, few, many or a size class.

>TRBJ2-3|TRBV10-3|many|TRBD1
CAITTGGSTDTQYF
TGTGCCATCACCACAGGGGGATCCACAGATACGCAGTATTTT
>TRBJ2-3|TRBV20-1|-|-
CSAATNTDTQYF
TGCAGTGCAGCGACCAACACAGATACGCAGTATTTT
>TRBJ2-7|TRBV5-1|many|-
CASMLPGHLSYEQYF
TGCGCCAGCATGCTTCCAGGACATCTCTCCTACGAGCAGTACTTC
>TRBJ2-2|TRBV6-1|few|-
CASSRGEAGELFF
TGTGCCAGCAGTCGAGGGGAGGCCGGGGAGCTGTTTTTT
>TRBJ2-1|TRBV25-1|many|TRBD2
CASSAGTSGRLPYNEQFF
TGTGCCAGCAGTGCGGGAACTAGCGGGAGACTTCCCTACAATGAGCAGTTCTTC
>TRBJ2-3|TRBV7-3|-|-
CASSFLASLNTQYF
TGTGCCAGCAGCTTTCTGGCTAGCCTCAATACGCAGTATTTT
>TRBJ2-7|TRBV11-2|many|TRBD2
CASSRSPLTSGSITEQYF
TGTGCCAGCAGCCGGAGTCCCCTCACTAGCGGGAGTATCACCGAGCAGTACTTC
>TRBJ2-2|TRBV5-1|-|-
CASSLDGSNTGELFF
TGCGCCAGCAGCTTGGACGGCTCGAACACCGGGGAGCTGTTTTTT
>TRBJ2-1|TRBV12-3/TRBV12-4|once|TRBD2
CASSHPGLAGNDEQFF
TGTGCCAGCAGTCACCCAGGACTAGCGGGAAACGATGAGCAGTTCTTC
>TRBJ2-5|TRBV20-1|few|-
CSARDHSDQETQYF
TGCAGTGCTAGAGATCACAGCGACCAAGAGACCCAGTACTTC
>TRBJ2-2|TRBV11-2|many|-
CASSWGGELFF
TGTGCCAGCAGCTGGGGCGGGGAGCTGTTTTTT
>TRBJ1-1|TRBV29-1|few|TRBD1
CSVEDRGQSMNTEAFF
TGCAGCGTTGAAGATAGGGGACAGTCCATGAACACTGAAGCTTTCTTT
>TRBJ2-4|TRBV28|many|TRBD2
CASSHEAGDSNIQYF
TGTGCCAGCAGCCACGAAGCGGGGGATTCAAACATTCAGTACTTC
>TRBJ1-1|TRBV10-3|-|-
CAISERAGDEAFF
TGTGCCATCAGTGAGAGGGCTGGAGATGAAGCTTTCTTT
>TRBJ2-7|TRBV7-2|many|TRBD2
CASSFRTSGGSYEQYF
TGTGCCAGCAGCTTCCGGACTAGCGGGGGCTCCTACGAGCAGTACTTC
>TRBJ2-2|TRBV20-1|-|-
CSARDPRATGELFF
TGCAGTGCCCGGGACCCCAGAGCCACCGGGGAGCTGTTTTTT
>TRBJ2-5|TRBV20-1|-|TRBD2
CSAILAREETQYF
TGCAGTGCTATACTAGCGAGAGAAGAGACCCAGTACTTC
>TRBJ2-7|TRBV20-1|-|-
CSATTYEQYF
TGCAGTGCTACGACCTACGAGCAGTACTTC
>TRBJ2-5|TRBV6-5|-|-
CASSYSGEQEEYF
TGTGCCAGCAGTTATTCGGGTGAACAGGAAGAGTACTTC
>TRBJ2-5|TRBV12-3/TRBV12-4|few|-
CASSGPGHSQETQYF
TGTGCCAGCAGTGGCCCGGGACACAGCCAAGAGACCCAGTACTTC
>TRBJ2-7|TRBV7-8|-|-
CASLLEVGALYEQYF
TGTGCCAGCCTTTTAGAGGTTGGGGCCCTCTACGAGCAGTACTTC
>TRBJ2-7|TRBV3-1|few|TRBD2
CASSQLSGTYEQYF
TGTGCCAGCAGCCAACTTAGCGGGACCTACGAGCAGTACTTC
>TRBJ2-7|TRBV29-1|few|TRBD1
CSVSEVTGVYEQYF
TGCAGCGTTTCAGAGGTAACAGGGGTCTACGAGCAGTACTTC
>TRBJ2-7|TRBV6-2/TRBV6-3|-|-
CASSPGTYLRGQYF
TGTGCCAGCAGTCCCGGGACCTACCTGCGGGGGCAGTACTTC
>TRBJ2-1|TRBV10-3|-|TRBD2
CAISDWWSERENNEQFF
TGTGCCATCAGTGATTGGTGGTCGGAGCGGGAGAACAATGAGCAGTTCTTC
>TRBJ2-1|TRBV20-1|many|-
CSARDSGTADNEQFF
TGCAGTGCTAGAGACTCCGGGACCGCGGACAATGAGCAGTTCTTC
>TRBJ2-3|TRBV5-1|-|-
CASSLGWDTQYF
TGCGCCAGCAGCTTGGGGTGGGATACGCAGTATTTT
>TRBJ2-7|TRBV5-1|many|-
CASSLLLTYEQYF
TGCGCCAGCAGCTTGTTGTTAACATACGAGCAGTACTTC
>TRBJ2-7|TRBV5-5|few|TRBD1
CASTTDRGVYEQYF
TGTGCCAGCACCACCGACAGGGGGGTTTACGAGCAGTACTTC
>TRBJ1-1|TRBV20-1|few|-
CSAEQGNSMNTEAFF
TGCAGTGCTGAACAGGGTAATTCGATGAACACTGAAGCTTTCTTT
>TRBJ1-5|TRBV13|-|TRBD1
CASSPRATGGIQPQHF
TGTGCCAGCAGCCCTAGGGCGACAGGGGGAATTCAGCCCCAGCATTTT
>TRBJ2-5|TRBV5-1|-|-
CASSLSRDRETQYF
TGCGCCAGCAGCTTGTCGCGCGACAGAGAGACCCAGTACTTC
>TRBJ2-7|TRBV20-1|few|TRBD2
CSARPTGVQGLAIYEQYF
TGCAGTGCTAGACCAACTGGGGTGCAGGGACTAGCAATCTACGAGCAGTACTTC
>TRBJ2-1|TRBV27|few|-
CASSLSSRNEQFF
TGTGCCAGCAGTTTATCTAGTCGTAATGAGCAGTTCTTC
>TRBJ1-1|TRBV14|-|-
CASSPPGPSGPGYTEAFF
TGTGCCAGCAGCCCACCGGGGCCCTCAGGTCCCGGGTACACTGAAGCTTTCTTT
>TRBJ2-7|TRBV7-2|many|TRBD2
CASRGLVHEQYF
TGTGCCAGCAGGGGACTAGTCCACGAGCAGTACTTC
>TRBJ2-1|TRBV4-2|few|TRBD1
CASSRKTGGVGLDEQFF
TGTGCCAGCAGCCGAAAGACAGGGGGAGTGGGGCTTGATGAGCAGTTCTTC
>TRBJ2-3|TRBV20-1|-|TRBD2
CSALAGTSTDTQYF
TGCAGCGCTCTAGCGGGGACAAGCACAGATACGCAGTATTTT
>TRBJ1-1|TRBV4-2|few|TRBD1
CASSRPDRDNTEAFF
TGTGCCAGCAGCCGCCCAGACAGGGACAACACTGAAGCTTTCTTT
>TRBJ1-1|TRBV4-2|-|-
CASSPSGPRTEAFF
TGTGCCAGCAGCCCCTCCGGACCTCGGACTGAAGCTTTCTTT
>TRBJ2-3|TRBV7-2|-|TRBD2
CASSLVGGAGGGDTQYF
TGTGCCAGCAGCTTAGTAGGTGGAGCGGGAGGTGGGGATACGCAGTATTTT
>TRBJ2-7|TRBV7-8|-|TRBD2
CASSLLAGVKEQYF
TGTGCCAGCAGCTTACTAGCGGGAGTGAAAGAGCAGTACTTC
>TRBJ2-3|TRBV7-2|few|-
CASSFGLAENTQYF
TGTGCCAGCAGCTTCGGGTTAGCGGAGAATACGCAGTATTTT
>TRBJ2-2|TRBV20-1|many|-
CSAKKLQGNTGELFF
TGCAGTGCTAAGAAATTACAGGGAAACACCGGGGAGCTGTTTTTT
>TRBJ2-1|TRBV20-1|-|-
CSVAGTLYNEQFF
TGCAGTGTCGCGGGGACCCTCTACAATGAGCAGTTCTTC
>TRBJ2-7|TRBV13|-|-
CASGDTSSYEQYF
TGTGCCAGCGGCGATACGAGCTCCTACGAGCAGTACTTC